This TCR beta chain stems from a study of identical twins. The study's findings and limits: The more abundant beta clonotypes in cord blood had fewer insertions, and memory repertoires did not show this.

V was shortened by 1 base and J by 1 base, with 8 bases between the two germline ends. The CDR3 is 15 amino acids. Comments on this clonotype: Its specificity is unknown.

TCRdb independently ran MiXCR on the 5' RACE reads; one entry per CDR3 protein. The table records 350,000 to 450,000 distinct CDR3 sequences, around a sixth of them present only once. The receptor was derived from a man aged 50-60 years in good health. Sequences were obtained from naive T cells sorted from blood. The V gene is TRBV12-3 or TRBV12-4, the J gene TRBJ1-5; D is perhaps TRBD1 (5 bases). The CDR3 DNA is TGTGCCAGCAGTTTAGAGGGGTTAAGCAATCAGCCCCAGCATTTT. As protein: CASSLEGLSNQPQHF.